This is a list of T cell receptor beta chains from one sample in a study of CD8 T cells in ankylosing spondylitis. TCRdb independently ran MiXCR on the 5' RACE reads; one entry per CDR3 protein. The sample holds about 330,000 distinct CDR3 sequences, 7.5% to 9% seen once. The sequencing input was blood, either unsorted or a sorted T cell fraction (not recorded which). These receptors came from a male donor with ankylosing spondylitis. Each CDR3 is given with its conserved first and last residue. A D gene is named only where the DNA matches it firmly. Not all rows give a size; the values are once, few, many and, for expanded clones, a class.

d_call,v_call,j_call,clone_size,cdr3_nt,cdr3_aa
TRBD1,TRBV28,TRBJ2-5,few,TGTGCCAGCAGCTTAGGCGGGACAGGGGGCTGGAAGACCCAGTACTTC,CASSLGGTGGWKTQYF
-,TRBV7-3,TRBJ1-1,-,TGTGCCAGCAGCCAAAGTGCTGGTCACACTGAAGCTTTCTTT,CASSQSAGHTEAFF
-,TRBV20-1,TRBJ1-5,-,TGCAGTGCTAGAGATATTACGCTCGGGCCCCAGCATTTT,CSARDITLGPQHF
-,TRBV11-3,TRBJ1-1,few,TGTGCCAGCAGCACCGAAACTGCGACTGAAGCTTTCTTT,CASSTETATEAFF
TRBD2,TRBV5-1,TRBJ2-1,few,TGCGCCAGCAGTCTAGCGGGGTTGGGGTACAATGAGCAGTTCTTC,CASSLAGLGYNEQFF
TRBD2,TRBV29-1,TRBJ2-2,many,TGCAGCGGATCTAGCGGGAGGGACACCGGGGAGCTGTTTTTT,CSGSSGRDTGELFF
TRBD2,TRBV6-1,TRBJ2-7,many,TGTGCCAGCAAACCTAGCGGCATCTACGAGCAGTACTTC,CASKPSGIYEQYF
-,TRBV18,TRBJ2-1,-,TGTGCCAGCTCACCGACCAGCGGGCAGGGGACCCGCCTCAATGAGCAGTTCTTC,CASSPTSGQGTRLNEQFF
TRBD2,TRBV12-3/TRBV12-4,TRBJ2-1,many,TGTGCCAGCAGTTTAGGAGGCGGGAGGGCCCTCTACAATGAGCAGTTCTTC,CASSLGGGRALYNEQFF
TRBD1,TRBV6-4,TRBJ2-2,-,TGTGCCAGCAGTCCCGTCGGGACAGGGCGGACCGGGGAGCTGTTTTTT,CASSPVGTGRTGELFF
-,TRBV25-1,TRBJ1-1,few,TGTGCCAGCAGTGCGTACAGGGCTACTGAAGCTTTCTTT,CASSAYRATEAFF
-,TRBV6-1,TRBJ1-6,few,TGTGCCAGCTTCAACAGCCGAAATAATTCACCCCTCCACTTT,CASFNSRNNSPLHF
TRBD2,TRBV4-3,TRBJ2-1,few,TGCGCCAGCAGCCAAGATCTGGCTAGCGGGACGGATGAGCAGTTCTTC,CASSQDLASGTDEQFF
-,TRBV5-5,TRBJ2-1,-,TGTGCCAGCAGCTTGGATCCCAACAGGGAAATCTCCTACAATGAGCAGTTCTTC,CASSLDPNREISYNEQFF
-,TRBV3-1,TRBJ1-5,many,TGTGCCAGCAGCCCGTATAGCAATCAGCCCCAGCATTTT,CASSPYSNQPQHF